These 3 T cell receptor beta chains came from one sample sequenced in a study of naive and memory T cell subsets. Both TRBC1 and TRBC2 were covered by a beta constant-region primer of two equimolar oligonucleotides. TCRdb recomputed calls from the UMI-ligation and nested PCR reads with MiXCR, one row per CDR3 protein. Among under 100,000 distinct CDR3 sequences listed, roughly 7% were seen once. Sequencing was performed on central memory CD4+ T cells from blood. These receptors all come from a human donor in good health.

This clonotype has a count of ten or more. The rearrangement uses TRBV7-2 and TRBJ1-4; no definite D call. The CDR3 totals 15 residues. Germline V CDR1 and CDR2: SGHTA, FQGNSA. With 1 base removed from V and 0 bases from J, the gap between germline ends came to 6 bases. CDR3 in amino acids: CASSLGRATNEKLFF. The CDR3, as DNA: TGTGCCAGCAGCTTAGGAAGGGCAACTAATGAAAAACTGTTTTTT.

This clonotype was picked up many times. This chain joins TRBV3-1 and TRBJ2-1; 14 bases fit TRBD2. The V and J ends lost 5 bases and 8 bases, in that order; junction bases with no gene match: 2. This CDR3 spans 14 amino acids. Per germline, CDR1 LGHDT and CDR2 YNNKEL (reference sequence). The DNA for the CDR3 is TGTGCCAGCAGCTGGGGACTAGCGGGGGATGAGCAGTTCTTC. Protein: CASSWGLAGDEQFF.

The chain links TRBV20-1 to TRBJ1-4, with D possibly matching TRBD1 (5 bases). Germline CDR1 and CDR2: DFQATT and SNEGSKA (reference sequence). This CDR3 is built from 15 residues. The germline V and J ends were trimmed by 1 base and 0 bases, with 9 bases remaining between them. Here the CDR3 reads CSARVLTATNEKLFF. CDR3 DNA sequence: TGCAGTGCTAGAGTGTTGACAGCAACTAATGAAAAACTGTTTTTT.